This is a list of T cell receptor beta chains from one sample in a study of T-cell reconstitution after alpha-beta-depleted transplantation in children. TCRdb re-analysed the PCR reads in MiXCR, keeping a single row per CDR3 protein. Altogether around 530,000 distinct CDR3 sequences are present, 30% to 35% being singletons, with the ten largest covering more than 2%. The sample was PBMCs from the stem cell graft donor, taken from the stem cell graft. The receptor source for this set is a human donor who donated a stem cell graft to a child with aplastic anemia. Each CDR3 is given with its conserved first and last residue. The D gene is left open where the match is weak. Not every row has a clone size; where given, it reads once, few, many or a size class.

clone_size j_call d_call v_call cdr3_aa cdr3_nt
. TRBJ2-1 TRBD2 TRBV9 CASSARAGGTYNEQFF TGTGCCAGCAGTGCCCGGGCGGGAGGAACCTACAATGAGCAGTTCTTC
. TRBJ2-1 . TRBV7-2 CASSLAQRIDEQFF TGTGCCAGCAGCTTAGCACAGCGGATCGATGAGCAGTTCTTC
. TRBJ2-7 TRBD1 TRBV7-6 CASSRGGTGFEQYF TGTGCCAGCAGCCGGGGCGGGACAGGGTTCGAGCAGTACTTC
. TRBJ1-6 TRBD1 TRBV5-6 CASSRRPFGTGNNSPLHF TGTGCCAGCAGCCGGCGGCCATTCGGGACAGGGAATAATTCACCCCTCCACTTT
. TRBJ1-4 . TRBV30 CAWSRSHTNEKLFF TGTGCCTGGAGTCGGTCTCACACTAATGAAAAACTGTTTTTT
few TRBJ2-1 . TRBV6-6 CASSYYDEQFF TGTGCCAGCAGTTACTACGATGAGCAGTTCTTC
. TRBJ2-1 . TRBV11-2 CASSLPGGKGVNEQFF TGTGCCAGCAGCTTACCTGGCGGTAAGGGGGTGAATGAGCAGTTCTTC
. TRBJ2-1 . TRBV29-1 CSVGGGISYNEQFF TGCAGCGTTGGGGGCGGGATCTCCTACAATGAGCAGTTCTTC
few TRBJ1-5 TRBD1 TRBV27 CASSRTGDNQPQHF TGTGCCAGCAGTAGGACAGGGGACAATCAGCCCCAGCATTTT
. TRBJ2-7 TRBD2 TRBV7-9 CASSSIGTRGFSEQYF TGTGCCAGCAGCTCAATAGGGACTAGGGGGTTCTCCGAGCAGTACTTC
. TRBJ2-3 TRBD1 TRBV5-1 CASQQGVITDTQYF TGCGCCAGCCAACAGGGGGTTATAACAGATACGCAGTATTTT
. TRBJ1-1 TRBD1 TRBV6-5 CASSYDRGREAFF TGTGCCAGCAGCTATGACAGGGGAAGAGAAGCTTTCTTT
. TRBJ2-5 . TRBV5-4 CASSFRDLVSLLQETQYF TGTGCCAGCAGCTTCCGGGACCTCGTCTCTCTCTTACAAGAGACCCAGTACTTC
. TRBJ2-1 . TRBV11-1 CASSNRDQGPNEQFF TGTGCCAGCAGCAACCGGGACCAAGGACCCAATGAGCAGTTCTTC
. TRBJ1-2 . TRBV13 CASSLENGYGYTF TGTGCCAGCAGCTTAGAGAATGGCTATGGCTACACCTTC
. TRBJ2-5 . TRBV5-6 CASSLKNLETQYF TGTGCCAGCAGCTTAAAGAATTTGGAGACCCAGTACTTC
. TRBJ1-4 . TRBV6-1 CASSARNEKLFF TGTGCCAGCAGTGCAAGGAATGAAAAACTGTTTTTT
. TRBJ1-1 TRBD1 TRBV6-1 CASKDREVLGTEAFF TGTGCCAGCAAGGACAGGGAGGTATTGGGCACTGAAGCTTTCTTT
. TRBJ2-3 TRBD2 TRBV4-3 CASSQGFHGTSTDTQYF TGCGCCAGCAGCCAAGGCTTTCACGGGACTAGTACAGATACGCAGTATTTT
. TRBJ2-1 . TRBV7-2 CASSFSGTDGEQFF TGTGCCAGCAGCTTTAGCGGGACAGATGGTGAGCAGTTCTTC
. TRBJ2-5 TRBD1 TRBV5-4 CASSPTGELFTETQYF TGTGCCAGCAGCCCAACAGGGGAGCTTTTCACAGAGACCCAGTACTTC
. TRBJ2-7 TRBD2 TRBV12-3/TRBV12-4 CASSLAGGVRDYEQYF TGTGCCAGCAGTTTAGCGGGGGGGGTTCGCGACTACGAGCAGTACTTC
. TRBJ1-2 TRBD1 TRBV20-1 CSVIPGTGGLKNGYTF TGCAGTGTCATTCCCGGGACAGGGGGTTTAAAAAATGGCTACACCTTC
. TRBJ1-2 . TRBV4-1 CASSQEFGQIYTF TGCGCCAGCAGCCAAGAATTCGGACAGATCTACACCTTC
few TRBJ2-7 TRBD2 TRBV6-5 CASSYSFDKRESYEQYF TGTGCCAGCAGTTACTCGTTTGACAAGCGGGAGTCCTACGAGCAGTACTTC
few TRBJ2-3 TRBD2 TRBV3-1 CASSQWGLAETDTQYF TGTGCCAGCAGCCAGTGGGGACTAGCGGAGACAGATACGCAGTATTTT
few TRBJ2-5 . TRBV7-2 CASSSLGGSGGETQYF TGTGCCAGCAGCTCCCTGGGTGGCTCCGGAGGGGAGACCCAGTACTTC
few TRBJ2-1 . TRBV12-3/TRBV12-4 CASSLALVYNEQFF TGTGCCAGCAGTTTAGCGCTGGTGTACAATGAGCAGTTCTTC
. TRBJ1-2 . TRBV19 CASRAQSNYGYTF TGTGCCAGTAGGGCCCAATCTAACTATGGCTACACCTTC
. TRBJ1-4 TRBD1 TRBV11-3 CASSQTGGSNEKLFF TGTGCCAGCAGCCAAACAGGGGGCAGCAATGAAAAACTGTTTTTT
. TRBJ2-3 . TRBV7-2 CASSFYREPTDTQYF TGTGCCAGCAGCTTTTACAGGGAGCCGACAGATACGCAGTATTTT
. TRBJ1-5 TRBD1 TRBV2 CASSTTGQQPQHF TGTGCCAGCAGTACGACAGGGCAACAGCCCCAGCATTTT
. TRBJ2-1 TRBD1 TRBV3-1 CASTQTRGQGSSYNEQFF TGTGCCAGCACCCAAACCCGAGGACAGGGGTCCTCCTACAATGAGCAGTTCTTC
. TRBJ1-2 . TRBV25-1 CASSEGQYGYTF TGTGCCAGCAGTGAAGGGCAGTATGGCTACACCTTC
few TRBJ2-3 . TRBV7-2 CASSSPSGITDTQYF TGTGCCAGCAGCTCCCCATCGGGGATCACAGATACGCAGTATTTT
once TRBJ2-5 . TRBV28 CASSIPQETQYF TGTGCCAGCAGTATCCCACAAGAGACCCAGTACTTC
. TRBJ1-1 TRBD1 TRBV20-1 CSARGTVDEAFF TGCAGTGCTAGGGGGACAGTCGATGAAGCTTTCTTT
. TRBJ1-1 . TRBV5-8 CASSSGTTEGLDTEAFF TGTGCCAGCAGCTCGGGCACCACGGAAGGTTTGGACACTGAAGCTTTCTTT
. TRBJ2-5 . TRBV28 CASSFGGSGKETQYF TGTGCCAGCAGTTTTGGGGGGAGTGGGAAAGAGACCCAGTACTTC
few TRBJ1-1 . TRBV21-1 CASSKEAAFNTEAFF TGTGCCAGCAGCAAAGAGGCAGCATTTAACACTGAAGCTTTCTTT
. TRBJ2-2 . TRBV20-1 CSARVGEAGELFF TGCAGTGCTAGAGTCGGGGAGGCCGGGGAGCTGTTTTTT